One sample yielded the 21 T cell receptor beta chains listed below, sequenced in a study of PD-1 blockade in classical Hodgkin lymphoma. Time point reported: cycle 4 day 1 (C4D1), after more than five weeks of nivolumab. Autologous stem cell transplantation was followed by relapse in every patient, and brentuximab vedotin exposure varied. This table comes from immunoSEQ multiplex PCR, and its TCRdb copy is limited to in-frame clones, with some not included. The sample includes tens of thousands of clones, roughly 80% of them seen just once. Sequenced here: peripheral blood mononuclear cells (PBMCs), sampled before the fourth cycle of nivolumab. The receptors were gathered from a human donor with classical Hodgkin lymphoma.

The gene calls are TRBV6-5 and TRBJ2-1; no clear D gene. This CDR3 comprises 11 residues. V dropped 1 base and J dropped 7 bases, with 2 bases sitting between them. Germline loops: CDR1 MNHEY, CDR2 SVGAGI. DNA for the CDR3: TGTGCCAGCAGTTACTTAAATGAGCAGTTCTTC. The encoded protein is CASSYLNEQFF.

The chain couples TRBV18 to TRBJ2-7; 11 bases match TRBD1. CDR1 KGHSH and CDR2 LQKENI come from the germline V gene. The V gene end was trimmed by 3 bases and the J gene end by 3 bases; junction bases not matched to a gene: 4. The CDR3 length is 15 residues. Written as DNA, the CDR3 is TGTGCCAGCTCACCTGCCGGGACAGGGGGCTACGAGCAGTACTTC. Its translation: CASSPAGTGGYEQYF. The whole variable domain, remainder taken from reference TRBV18 and TRBJ2-7, is NAGVMQNPRHLVRRRGQEARLRCSPMKGHSHVYWYRQLPEEGLKFMVYLQKENIIDESGMPKERFSAEFPKEGPSILRIQQVVRGDSAAYFCASSPAGTGGYEQYFGPGTRLTVT.

The gene calls are TRBV6-1 and TRBJ2-3; a possible D gene is TRBD1 (6 bases). The CDR3 covers 14 residues. Germline CDR1 is MNHNS and CDR2 is SASEGT. Trimming pared 3 bases from V and 4 bases from J, leaving 11 bases between. The CDR3 DNA follows: TGTGCCAGCAGTGATTGGGCAGGGGCAGATACGCAGTATTTT. Translation gives CASSDWAGADTQYF.

The chain has TRBV28 and TRBJ2-1; no clear D. The germline V gene encodes CDR1 MDHEN and CDR2 SYDVKM. The V gene lost 3 bases and the J gene lost 10 bases, with 4 bases spanning the gap. This CDR3 region has 10 residues. The CDR3 spells CASSFSEQFF. In nucleotides, the CDR3 is TGTGCCAGCAGTTTCTCGGAGCAGTTCTTC.

The V and J genes are TRBV30 and TRBJ1-3; possibly TRBD1 for D (6 bases). Germline V gene sequence: CDR1 GTSNPN, CDR2 SVGIG (reference sequence). V lost 0 bases and J lost 2, with 29 bases in between. The CDR3 contains 21 residues. CDR3 residues: CAWSVFTSPLDSLLAGNTIYF. The CDR3 DNA reads TGTGCCTGGAGTGTTTTCACCTCCCCCTTGGACAGTCTTCTTGCTGGAAACACCATATATTTT.

This chain links TRBV5-3 with TRBJ2-2; a possible D gene is TRBD2 (6 bases). TRBV5-3 qualifies as an ORF whose function is uncertain. The CDR3 is 18 residues long. V was clipped by 8 bases and J by 1 base, with 24 bases between them. The CDR3 DNA reads as TGTGCCAGTGCGACTACACATGGGGGGATGGAGAACACCGGGGAGCTGTTTTTT. Encoded protein: CASATTHGGMENTGELFF.

The CDR3 protein is CASSTNAGQPQHF. CDR3 DNA: TGTGCCAGCAGCACTAACGCGGGACAGCCCCAGCATTTT. The chain couples TRBV5-5 to TRBJ1-5; D is undetermined. Germline values: CDR1 SGHKS, CDR2 YYEKEE (reference sequence). There are 13 residues in the CDR3. Trimming removed 4 bases from V and 7 bases from J, with 12 bases in between.

This chain joins TRBV10-1 and TRBJ2-3, with D uncertain. Germline V gives CDR1 WNHNN, CDR2 SYGVQD (reference sequence). V lost 9 bases and J lost 14, with 9 bases in between. The CDR3 totals 8 residues. DNA of the CDR3: TGCGCCAGGGCTAAAGGGTATTTT. Encoded protein: CARAKGYF.

The chain is built from TRBV2 and TRBJ1-1, with unresolved D. Germline loops: CDR1 SNHLY, CDR2 FYNNEI. The V end lost 6 bases, the J end lost 5 bases, and 4 bases lay between the germline ends. This CDR3 is built from 10 residues. CDR3 sequence: CASRGTEAFF. The CDR3 DNA follows: TGTGCCAGCAGGGGGACTGAAGCTTTCTTT. The whole variable domain, filled in from reference TRBV2 and TRBJ1-1, reads EPEVTQTPSHQVTQMGQEVILRCVPISNHLYFYWYRQILGQKVEFLVSFYNNEISEKSEIFDDQFSVERPDGSNFTLKIRSTKLEDSAMYFCASRGTEAFFGQGTRLTVV.

The chain employs TRBV2 and TRBJ2-7, with 9 bases that match TRBD1. CDR3 length: 14 amino acids. V was clipped by 7 bases and J by 6 bases; unmatched bases: 10. Germline CDR1 is SNHLY and CDR2 is FYNNEI. The DNA of the CDR3 is TGTGCCAGCAAGTATCCCGGGACAGGGTTCGAGCAGTACTTC. Translated: CASKYPGTGFEQYF. Based on the CDR3 plus reference TRBV2 and TRBJ2-7, the full variable domain is EPEVTQTPSHQVTQMGQEVILRCVPISNHLYFYWYRQILGQKVEFLVSFYNNEISEKSEIFDDQFSVERPDGSNFTLKIRSTKLEDSAMYFCASKYPGTGFEQYFGPGTRLTVT.

This clone has just a few counts. The chain employs TRBV5-3 and TRBJ2-1; D gene ambiguous. TRBV5-3 is an ORF for which the function is uncertain. Trimming left V 2 bases short and J 7 bases short, with 19 bases between. The CDR3 has 16 amino acids. CDR3 DNA: TGTGCCAGAAGCTTTTATTCTGGTCTTTCAGGAAATGAGCAGTTCTTC. Protein: CARSFYSGLSGNEQFF.

The chain recombines TRBV5-1 with TRBJ1-1; D gene ambiguous. The germline gives CDR1 SGHRS, CDR2 YFSETQ. The CDR3 length is 13 residues. V lost 3 bases and J lost 4, with 10 bases in between. CDR3 protein: CASSSAGSTEAFF. In DNA, the CDR3 is TGCGCCAGCAGCTCGGCGGGGTCCACTGAAGCTTTCTTT.

This clone was recorded once. V usage is TRBV5-1 and J usage is TRBJ2-3, with D hard to call. Germline values: CDR1 SGHRS, CDR2 YFSETQ. CDR3 length: 12 residues. V lost 0 bases and J 2 bases, leaving 1 base between the germline ends. The DNA for the CDR3 is TGCGCCAGCAGCTTGGTCACAGATACGCAGTATTTT. Amino acids: CASSLVTDTQYF.

The chain joins TRBV6-4 to TRBJ2-3, with 9 bases aligning to TRBD1. V lost 2 bases and J lost 5; bases outside the gene matches: 11. The length of the CDR3 is 17 residues. Germline-derived CDR1 and CDR2 are MRHNA and SNTAGT. The CDR3 DNA follows: TGTGCCAGCAGTGACCCAGGGACAGGGCGAGAGTTAGATACGCAGTATTTT. Its protein product is CASSDPGTGRELDTQYF.

The chain combines TRBV21-1 with TRBJ2-3; TRBD1, the table's D call, lacks a check against the DNA. TRBV21-1 is labeled a pseudogene. The CDR3 contains 17 residues. CDR3 in amino acids: CASSKSVWDSSTDTQYF. The CDR3 DNA reads TGTGCCAGCAGCAAAAGCGTCTGGGACAGTAGCACAGATACGCAGTATTTT.

This clone was detected once. The rearrangement links TRBV5-8 to TRBJ1-5; D is unresolved. V dropped 0 bases and J dropped 3 bases, with 4 bases sitting between them. The CDR3 covers 13 residues. Per the germline V gene, CDR1 is SGHTS and CDR2 is YDEGEE. This chain's CDR3 is CASSLGDNQPQHF. The CDR3 DNA sequence: TGTGCCAGCAGCTTGGGGGACAATCAGCCCCAGCATTTT. Full variable domain (outside the CDR3, taken from reference TRBV5-8 and TRBJ1-5): EAGVTQSPTHLIKTRGQQATLRCSPISGHTSVYWYQQALGLGLQFLLWYDEGEERNRGNFPPRFSGRQFPNYSSELNVNALELEDSALYLCASSLGDNQPQHFGDGTRLSIL.

The V and J genes are TRBV6-5 and TRBJ2-5; D is perhaps TRBD1 or TRBD2 (6 bases each). Trimming removed 2 bases from V and 1 base from J, with 11 bases in between. Germline CDR1 MNHEY, CDR2 SVGAGI. This CDR3 spans 15 amino acids. CDR3 protein: CASSYARGPQETQYF. CDR3 in DNA: TGTGCCAGCAGTTACGCCCGGGGGCCCCAAGAGACCCAGTACTTC.

The chain couples TRBV28 to TRBJ2-4; 7 bases map to TRBD1. The trim removed 5 bases at V and 0 bases at J, leaving 4 bases unmatched. Germline V CDR1 and CDR2: MDHEN, SYDVKM. This CDR3 comprises 15 residues. CDR3 loop: CASSGTGVAKNIQYF. The CDR3 coding sequence is TGTGCCAGCAGTGGTACAGGGGTAGCCAAAAACATTCAGTACTTC.

This rearrangement joins TRBV19 to TRBJ2-5; TRBD1 aligns across 9 bases. The CDR3 is 17 residues long. Germline assignment: CDR1 LNHDA and CDR2 SQIVND (reference sequence). V lost 4 bases to trimming and J lost 2 bases; unmatched junction nucleotides: 11. CDR3 sequence: CASSTPLGQGRQETQYF. CDR3 bases: TGTGCCAGTAGTACACCCCTCGGACAGGGGCGTCAAGAGACCCAGTACTTC.

The rearrangement uses TRBV9 and TRBJ2-3, with 10 positions matching TRBD2. The germline V gene has CDR1 SGDLS and CDR2 YYNGEE. V lost 2 bases and J lost 2; bases outside the gene matches: 2. The CDR3 consists of 15 residues. CDR3 region: CASSVGTSATDTQYF. Here the CDR3 DNA reads TGTGCCAGCAGCGTCGGGACTAGCGCCACAGATACGCAGTATTTT. The full variable domain, in which reference TRBV9 and TRBJ2-3 provide the parts outside the CDR3, is DSGVTQTPKHLITATGQRVTLRCSPRSGDLSVYWYQQSLDQGLQFLIQYYNGEERAKGNILERFSAQQFPDLHSELNLSSLELGDSALYFCASSVGTSATDTQYFGPGTRLTVL.

The chain uses TRBV6-5 and TRBJ1-3; 8 bases map to TRBD1. CDR1 is MNHEY and CDR2 is SVGAGI in the germline V gene. The CDR3 sequence is 16 residues long. Losses at the gene ends were 4 bases for V and 4 bases for J; bases not matched to a gene: 9. Here the CDR3 reads CASSSASGGSGNTIYF. Here the CDR3 DNA reads TGTGCCAGCAGTTCAGCGTCAGGGGGCTCCGGAAACACCATATATTTT.